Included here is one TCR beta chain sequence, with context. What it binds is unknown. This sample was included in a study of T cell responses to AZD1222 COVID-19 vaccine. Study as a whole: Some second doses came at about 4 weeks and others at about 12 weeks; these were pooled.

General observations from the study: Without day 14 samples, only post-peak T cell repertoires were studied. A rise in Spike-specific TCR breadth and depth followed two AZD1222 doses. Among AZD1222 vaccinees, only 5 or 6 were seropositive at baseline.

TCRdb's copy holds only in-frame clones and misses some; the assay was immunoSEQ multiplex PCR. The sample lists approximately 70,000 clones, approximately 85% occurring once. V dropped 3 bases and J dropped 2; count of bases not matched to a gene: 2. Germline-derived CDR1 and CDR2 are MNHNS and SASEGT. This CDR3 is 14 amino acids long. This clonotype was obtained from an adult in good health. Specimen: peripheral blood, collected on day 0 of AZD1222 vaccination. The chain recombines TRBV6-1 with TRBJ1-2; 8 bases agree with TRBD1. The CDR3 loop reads CASSEGQANYGYTF. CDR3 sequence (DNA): TGTGCCAGCAGTGAGGGACAGGCGAACTATGGCTACACCTTC.